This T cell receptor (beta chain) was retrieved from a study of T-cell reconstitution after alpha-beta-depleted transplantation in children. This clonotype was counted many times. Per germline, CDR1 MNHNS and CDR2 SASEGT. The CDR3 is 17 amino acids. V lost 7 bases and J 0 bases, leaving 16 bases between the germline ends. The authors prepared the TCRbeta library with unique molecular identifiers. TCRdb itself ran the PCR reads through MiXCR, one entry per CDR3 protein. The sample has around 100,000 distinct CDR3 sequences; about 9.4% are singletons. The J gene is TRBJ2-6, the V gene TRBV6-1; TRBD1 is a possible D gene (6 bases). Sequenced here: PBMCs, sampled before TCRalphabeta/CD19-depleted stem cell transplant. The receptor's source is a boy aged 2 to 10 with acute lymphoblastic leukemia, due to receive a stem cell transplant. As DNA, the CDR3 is TGTGCCAGCACAAGTTTAGGACAGTACTCTGGGGCCAACGTCCTGACTTTC. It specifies CASTSLGQYSGANVLTF.